The clone carrying this T cell receptor (beta chain) was detected only a few times. The antigen is not known. The V gene end was trimmed by 5 bases and the J gene end by 6 bases; junction bases not matched to a gene: 7. CDR1 is PRHDT, CDR2 FYEKMQ, per germline (reference sequence). The CDR3 is made up of 14 amino acids. This sample is part of a study of T-cell memory formation after mild COVID-19. Whole-study findings and limits: From day 15 to 85, contracting clones were balanced between CD4 and CD8, whereas later expanders leaned toward CD4+.

TCRdb reanalysed the 5' RACE reads using MiXCR and keeps one entry per CDR3 protein. The sample includes about 150,000 distinct CDR3 sequences, 25% to 40% seen only once; the top ten take 12%. The TCR originated in an adult woman who had mild COVID-19 (a few samples of this study predate the infection). Cell type and time point are not known. The V gene is TRBV13, the J gene TRBJ2-3; TRBD1 agrees at 8 bases. The sample taken for sequencing was PBMCs or a T cell subset sorted from them (not recorded which). The CDR3, as DNA: TGTGCCAGCAGCGAGGACAGGGAGTCGGATACGCAGTATTTT. Protein sequence: CASSEDRESDTQYF.